This TCR beta chain originates from a study of blood T cell repertoires in COVID-19. Study context: Nucleic acid was either cDNA or gDNA, and it came from T cells, B-cell-depleted T cells, or PBMCs.

Using immunoSEQ multiplex PCR, the repertoire was profiled, and TCRdb retains in-frame clones only, with some absent. The sample carries over 200,000 clones, 70% to 90% recorded once. Germline V gives CDR1 MNHEY, CDR2 SVGEGT. V trimming: 5 bases; J trimming: 4 bases; junction bases outside the gene matches: 9. The CDR3 loop spans 16 amino acids. The clonotype comes from a human donor in a cohort sampled during active COVID-19. V usage is TRBV6-2 or TRBV6-3 and J usage is TRBJ2-1; 9 nucleotides agree with TRBD2. Sequencing was done on a sample of peripheral blood. CDR3 bases: TGTGCCAGCAGTAGACAGCTAGCGGGAAATTACAATGAGCAGTTCTTC. It codes for CASSRQLAGNYNEQFF.